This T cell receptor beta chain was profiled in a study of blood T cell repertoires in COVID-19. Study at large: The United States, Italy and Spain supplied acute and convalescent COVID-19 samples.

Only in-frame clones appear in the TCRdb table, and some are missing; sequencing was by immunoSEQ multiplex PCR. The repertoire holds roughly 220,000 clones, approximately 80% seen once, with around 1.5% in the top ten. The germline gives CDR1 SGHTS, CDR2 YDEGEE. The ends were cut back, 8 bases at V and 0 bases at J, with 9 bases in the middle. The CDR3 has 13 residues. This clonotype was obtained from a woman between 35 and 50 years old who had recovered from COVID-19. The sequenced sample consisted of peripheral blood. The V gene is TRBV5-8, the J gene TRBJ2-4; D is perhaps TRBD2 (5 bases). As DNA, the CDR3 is TGTGCCAGTAACGGGGTAGCCAAAAACATTCAGTACTTC. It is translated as CASNGVAKNIQYF.